This T cell receptor beta chain was observed in a study of blood T cell repertoires in COVID-19. Study details: In each case, the material was cDNA or gDNA derived from T cells, B-cell-depleted T cells, or PBMCs.

Before being deemed recovered, Cohort 3 donors had two negative PCRs, clearance, or symptom resolution. There are 14 residues in the CDR3. Germline assignment: CDR1 MNHEY and CDR2 SMNVEV (reference sequence). Trimming removed 8 bases at V and 2 bases at J, with 14 bases between. In the original analysis: Estimation of nucleated cell counts was performed using reference gene primer amplification. TCRdb's table, derived via immunoSEQ multiplex PCR, lists solely in-frame clones and lacks some. From that table come the V and J calls and clone size; the DNA was used to work out D and trimming. In the table there are about 180,000 clones, roughly 80% of which are singletons.

The chain couples TRBV27 to TRBJ2-3; D call uncertain. The sample comprised PBMCs or T cells enriched from blood (not recorded which). This receptor was obtained from a woman aged 45-65 years who had recovered from COVID-19. This CDR3 is CASRFKQTTDTQYF. CDR3 coding DNA: TGTGCCAGCCGGTTCAAACAGACCACAGATACGCAGTATTTT.